The clone carrying this T cell receptor beta chain has a single count. Its antigen is undetermined. In the ViraFEST assay, antigen-specific CD4+ clonotypes were identified by expansion after peptide-pool stimulation. Upon completion of 10 to 11 days in culture, CD4+ T cells were isolated. The vaccine recipients had no prior SARS-CoV-2 infection, with negative nucleocapsid antibodies. Cultures had half their medium replaced with IL-2 medium on days 3 and 7. The CDR3 extends over 15 amino acids. Germline assignment: CDR1 MGHRA and CDR2 YSYEKL. V was clipped by 1 base and J by 2 bases; unmatched bases: 2. The data derive from a study of vaccination effects on CD4 cells after COVID-19. Across the study: Participants were vaccinated with two doses of either the BNT162b2 or mRNA-1273 vaccine. Broader study findings: Nearly all vaccine-induced clones in healthy recipients recognized only SARS-CoV-2. Late after vaccination, infection- and vaccine-induced clones showed marked clonal contraction.

TCRdb's copy holds only in-frame clones and misses some; the assay was immunoSEQ multiplex PCR. This table has 30,000 to 35,000 clones, around three quarters appearing once. This chain connects TRBV4-1 to TRBJ1-1, with 9 bases identical to TRBD1. The input for sequencing was CD4+ T cells from PBMCs cultured with HCoV-OC43 spike peptides, taken before COVID-19 vaccination. Subset here: HCoV-OC43 spike overlapping peptide pool stimulation. The TCR was taken from a human donor who received a COVID-19 vaccine. The CDR3 spells CASSQGDRVNTEAFF. CDR3 bases: TGCGCCAGCAGCCAAGGGGACAGGGTAAACACTGAAGCTTTCTTT.